This T cell receptor (beta chain) is drawn from a study of cytomegalovirus exposure and HLA in healthy donors. V was pared by 5 bases and J by 3 bases, with 17 bases between. The germline CDR1 and CDR2 sequences are SGDLS and YYNGEE. The CDR3 has 15 amino acids. Study results and caveats: Rare TCR sequences dominated, though some public TCRs recurred in many donors. Some TCR beta chains (164 of them) were listed as cytomegalovirus-associated.

Produced via immunoSEQ multiplex PCR; TCRdb's table is partial and in-frame only. The table shows 150,000 or so clones, with around nine tenths occurring only once. Points on this clone: Its antigen is undetermined.

This receptor was identified in a man younger than 35 in good health and CMV-seropositive. The sample taken for sequencing was PBMCs. The V call is TRBV9, the J call TRBJ1-2; no clear D gene. CDR3 DNA: TGTGCCAGCAGTTCCACCCTGGGCTTAGACTATGGCTACACCTTC. It codes for CASSSTLGLDYGYTF.